A single sample is the source of the 18 T cell receptor beta chains below, sequenced in a study of T cells after yellow fever vaccination. One entry per CDR3 protein results from TCRdb running MiXCR on the 5' RACE reads. The repertoire holds about 630,000 distinct CDR3 sequences, with 9% to 15% as singletons. The sequencing here drew on PBMCs, taken on the day of the yellow fever booster vaccination. Source of these receptors: a man aged 30 to 39 who received the YFV17D yellow fever vaccine.

This chain connects TRBV10-3 to TRBJ2-3; 8 bases fit TRBD2. CDR1 and CDR2 (germline): ENHRY, SYGVKD. Losses at the gene ends were 6 bases for V and 2 bases for J; bases not matched to a gene: 16. The length of the CDR3 is 18 residues. Here the CDR3 DNA reads TGTGCCATCAGGCCAACCAGCGGGAGACAACAAAACACAGATACGCAGTATTTT. It yields the protein CAIRPTSGRQQNTDTQYF.

This rearrangement joins TRBV12-3 or TRBV12-4 to TRBJ2-2; D is possibly TRBD1 or TRBD2 (5 bases each). The V end lost 1 base, the J end lost 5 bases, and 11 bases lay between the germline ends. This CDR3 has 15 residues. CDR3 loop: CASSLDRGVTGELFF. CDR3 bases: TGTGCCAGCAGTTTAGACAGAGGGGTAACCGGGGAGCTGTTTTTT.

The chain joins TRBV12-3 or TRBV12-4 to TRBJ2-2, with 7 bases fitting TRBD2. The ends lost 7 bases at V and 3 bases at J; junction bases unmatched: 11. This CDR3 has 16 amino acids. This CDR3 reads CASIPSGEGDTGELFF. For the CDR3, the DNA is TGTGCCAGCATCCCTTCGGGGGAGGGAGACACCGGGGAGCTGTTTTTT.

This clonotype has just a few counts. This sequence joins TRBV29-1 and TRBJ2-7; D is possibly TRBD2 (5 bases). Deletions cut 8 bases from V and 7 bases from J, with 18 bases between. Germline values: CDR1 SQVTM, CDR2 ANQGSEA. The CDR3 sequence is 12 residues long. CDR3 protein: CSFQGLAGEQYF. CDR3 bases: TGCAGCTTCCAAGGGCTAGCCGGGGAGCAGTACTTC.

The table lists this clonotype with a few counts. As DNA, the CDR3 is TGCAGTGCCCGCGGGACTAGCGGGAGTTATGAGTCCTACAATGAGCAGTTCTTC. This translates into CSARGTSGSYESYNEQFF. The chain couples TRBV20-1 to TRBJ2-1; 14 bases are shared with TRBD2. This CDR3 comprises 18 residues. Germline CDR1 DFQATT, CDR2 SNEGSKA (reference sequence). Unmatched junction bases numbered 11, after V lost 6 bases and J lost 1 base.

The table lists this clonotype with a few counts. The chain is built from TRBV5-1 and TRBJ2-3; D is possibly TRBD1 (6 bases). Per the germline V gene, CDR1 is SGHRS and CDR2 is YFSETQ. The CDR3 runs to 14 residues. The ends were cut back, 6 bases at V and 0 bases at J, with 11 bases in the middle. CDR3 sequence (DNA): TGCGCCAGCACCCGGACAGCTAGCACAGATACGCAGTATTTT. This sequence encodes CASTRTASTDTQYF.

The chain has TRBV7-8 and TRBJ1-1; TRBD1 is a possible D gene (5 bases). The germline gives CDR1 SGHVS, CDR2 FQNEAQ. The CDR3 consists of 17 residues. Between the trimmed V and J ends, which lost 1 base and 0 bases, there was a span of 15 bases. CDR3 DNA: TGTGCCAGCAGCTTAGTGGCAGGAGGGGCCATGAACACTGAAGCTTTCTTT. This codes for CASSLVAGGAMNTEAFF.

The rearrangement uses TRBV7-2 and TRBJ2-3; D may correspond to TRBD1 or TRBD2 (5 bases each). CDR3 length: 15 amino acids. The ends were cut back, 1 base at V and 2 bases at J, with 10 bases in the middle. Germline CDR1 is SGHTA and CDR2 is FQGNSA. CDR3 amino acids: CASSLEGTHTDTQYF. CDR3 DNA: TGTGCCAGCAGCTTAGAGGGGACCCACACAGATACGCAGTATTTT. The entire variable domain, with the rest obtained from reference TRBV7-2 and TRBJ2-3, is as follows: GAGVSQSPSNKVTEKGKDVELRCDPISGHTALYWYRQSLGQGLEFLIYFQGNSAPDKSGLPSDRFSAERTGGSVSTLTIQRTQQEDSAVYLCASSLEGTHTDTQYFGPGTRLTVL.

J is TRBJ2-1 and V is TRBV10-3; D ambiguous. In germline, CDR1 is ENHRY, CDR2 SYGVKD. CDR3 length equals 11 residues. The ends were cut back, 6 bases at V and 7 bases at J, with 7 bases in the middle. In DNA, the CDR3 is TGTGCCATCAGCGGTGCGAATGAGCAGTTCTTC. This sequence encodes CAISGANEQFF.

There are many counts of this clonotype. The chain joins TRBV10-3 to TRBJ1-1, with no clear D. The CDR3 totals 13 residues. Germline V CDR1 and CDR2: ENHRY, SYGVKD. Trimming took 6 bases from V and 4 from J, leaving 12 bases between them. For the CDR3, the DNA is TGTGCCATCAGGGGCTCGGTAGGCACTGAAGCTTTCTTT. Amino acid sequence: CAIRGSVGTEAFF.

V and J are TRBV28 and TRBJ2-1; D remains ambiguous. Germline V gene sequence: CDR1 MDHEN, CDR2 SYDVKM. The CDR3 totals 17 residues. V shed 7 bases and J shed 0 bases, with 19 bases lying between them. The CDR3 bases are TGTGCCAGCATGGCACCCGGGTCCACAAGCTCCTACAATGAGCAGTTCTTC. This codes for CASMAPGSTSSYNEQFF.

Only a few counts were recorded for this clonotype. The V call is TRBV12-3 or TRBV12-4, the J call TRBJ2-1; no reliable D call. V shed 7 bases and J shed 7 bases, with 11 bases lying between them. The CDR3 loop spans 12 amino acids. Written as DNA, the CDR3 is TGTGCCAGCACCTTTCGGGTAAATGAGCAGTTCTTC. Translating gives CASTFRVNEQFF.

This clonotype showed up many times. This chain uses TRBV14 with TRBJ2-1, with D perhaps given as TRBD1 or TRBD2 (5 bases each). CDR3 length: 13 residues. From germline, CDR1 is SGHDN and CDR2 FVKESK. The V gene lost 0 bases and the J gene lost 10 bases, with 10 bases spanning the gap. As DNA, the CDR3 is TGTGCCAGCAGCCAAGATTGGGGCGGGGAGCAGTTCTTC. Protein product: CASSQDWGGEQFF. Combining the CDR3 with reference TRBV14 and TRBJ2-1 gives the whole variable domain EAGVTQFPSHSVIEKGQTVTLRCDPISGHDNLYWYRRVMGKEIKFLLHFVKESKQDESGMPNNRFLAERTGGTYSTLKVQPAELEDSGVYFCASSQDWGGEQFFGPGTRLTVL.

The rearrangement uses TRBV12-3 or TRBV12-4 and TRBJ1-3; perhaps TRBD1 as D (6 bases). The CDR3 runs 13 residues. The V end lost 8 bases, the J end lost 0 bases, and 8 bases lay between the germline ends. The CDR3 DNA reads as TGTGCCAGCGGACAGAACTCTGGAAACACCATATATTTT. This codes for CASGQNSGNTIYF.

This sequence joins TRBV19 and TRBJ2-2, with a tentative D call TRBD1 (6 bases). The V gene lost 5 bases and the J gene lost 4 bases, with 14 bases spanning the gap. Germline values: CDR1 LNHDA, CDR2 SQIVND (reference sequence). The length of the CDR3 is 15 residues. The CDR3 spells CASSPQGLGTGELFF. The CDR3 nucleotides are TGTGCCAGTAGTCCACAGGGATTAGGCACCGGGGAGCTGTTTTTT.

The J gene is TRBJ2-7, the V gene TRBV7-6; D not certain. The germline V gene has CDR1 SGHVS and CDR2 FNYEAQ. The CDR3 contains 12 residues. V was trimmed by 5 bases and J by 4 bases, leaving 9 bases between them. The CDR3 region has the DNA TGTGCCAGCAGCACCTTCCTTTACGAGCAGTACTTC. Translated: CASSTFLYEQYF.

This clonotype has more than one count but fewer than ten. This sequence joins TRBV5-5 and TRBJ2-7, with D possibly being TRBD1 or TRBD2 (5 bases each). V lost 4 bases to trimming and J lost 11 bases, with 16 bases between them. Germline CDR1 reads SGHKS; CDR2 reads YYEKEE (reference sequence). CDR3 size: 12 residues. CDR3 in amino acids: CASSLPRGAEYF. DNA for the CDR3: TGTGCCAGCAGCCTGCCCCGGGGCGCGGAGTACTTC. The variable domain in full, completed from reference TRBV5-5 and TRBJ2-7, reads DAGVTQSPTHLIKTRGQQVTLRCSPISGHKSVSWYQQVLGQGPQFIFQYYEKEERGRGNFPDRFSARQFPNYSSELNVNALLLGDSALYLCASSLPRGAEYFGPGTRLTVT.

This clonotype has ten or more counts. The CDR3 region has the DNA TGTGCCAGCAGCTTGTTACCTTCCTACAATGAGCAGTTCTTC. This encodes CASSLLPSYNEQFF. The V and J genes are TRBV7-2 and TRBJ2-1; D unresolved. V was cut by 3 bases and J by 1 base, with 7 bases left in between. There are 14 residues in the CDR3. Germline values: CDR1 SGHTA, CDR2 FQGNSA.